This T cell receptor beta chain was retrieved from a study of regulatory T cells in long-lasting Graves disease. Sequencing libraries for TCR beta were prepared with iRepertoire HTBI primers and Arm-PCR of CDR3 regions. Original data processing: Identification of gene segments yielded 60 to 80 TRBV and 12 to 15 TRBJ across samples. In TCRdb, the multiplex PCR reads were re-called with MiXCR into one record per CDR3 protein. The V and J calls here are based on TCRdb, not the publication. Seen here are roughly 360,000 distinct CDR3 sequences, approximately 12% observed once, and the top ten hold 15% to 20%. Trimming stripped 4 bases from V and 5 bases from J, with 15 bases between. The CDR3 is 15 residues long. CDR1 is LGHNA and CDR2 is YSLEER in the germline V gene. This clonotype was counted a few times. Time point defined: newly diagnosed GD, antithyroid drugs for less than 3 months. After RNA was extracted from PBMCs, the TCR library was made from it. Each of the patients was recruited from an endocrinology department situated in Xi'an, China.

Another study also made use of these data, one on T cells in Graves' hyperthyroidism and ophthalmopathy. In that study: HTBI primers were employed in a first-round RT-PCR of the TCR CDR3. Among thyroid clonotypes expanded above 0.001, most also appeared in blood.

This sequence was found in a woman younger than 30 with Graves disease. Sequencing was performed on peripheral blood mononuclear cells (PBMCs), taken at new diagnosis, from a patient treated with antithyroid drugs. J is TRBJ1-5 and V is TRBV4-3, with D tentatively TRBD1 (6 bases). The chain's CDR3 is CASSLTTGFYQPQHF. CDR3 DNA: TGCGCCAGCAGCCTAACAACAGGGTTTTATCAGCCCCAGCATTTT.